Below, one TCR beta chain is given with its context. Antigen: not known. The V end lost 6 bases, the J end lost 1 base, and 9 bases lay between the germline ends. Germline-derived CDR1 and CDR2 are SNHLY and FYNNEI. This CDR3 comprises 13 residues. These data are taken from a study of cytomegalovirus exposure and HLA in healthy donors. Study results and caveats: Roughly uniform depth of sequencing across donors was assumed in presence/absence analyses. A prior analysis recorded that most TCR beta V segments were productive about 87% or about 30% of the time. For TCR beta chains, V- and J-gene trimming was later linked to a missense DCLRE1C variant.

The PCR had 60 Vbeta and 13 Jbeta primers. Only in-frame clones appear in the TCRdb table, and some are missing; sequencing was by immunoSEQ multiplex PCR. Counted here are 95,000 to 120,000 clones, about four fifths occurring once; the ten biggest clones make up roughly 2.6%. Every donor was a healthy person donating bone marrow. The receptor was derived from a woman between 18 and 29 years old in good health and CMV-seronegative. The chain combines TRBV2 with TRBJ2-5, with unresolved D. The source material was PBMCs. The CDR3 sequence is CASSESPQETQYF. The DNA for the CDR3 is TGTGCCAGCAGCGAGTCACCCCAAGAGACCCAGTACTTC.